The entry below describes one T cell receptor (beta chain). This clonotype was counted many times. This receptor's antigen is unknown. Base quality data are lacking; no much larger clone is found one base away. Between the V and J ends, shortened by 4 bases and 1 base respectively, the junction contains 7 bases. The germline V gene sets CDR1 to KGHSH and CDR2 to LQKENI. The CDR3, cysteine through phenylalanine, is 13 amino acids long. Just CDR3 DNA is preserved here, 39 bases in frame from base 1. cDNA was synthesized by template-switch 5'RACE using a primer with a 10-nucleotide random unique molecular identifier that tagged each TCR transcript. Every sequencing run covered 15-18 subjects and yielded more than 160 million TCR-beta sequences. The RNeasy kit was used for extraction of total RNA. TCR-beta VDJ regions were amplified with primers for the TCR constant region and the 5'RACE anchor, using the KAPA Real-time Library Amplification kit. Sample indexes and Illumina adaptors were added in a first PCR, and a second PCR then increased library yield. After Ampure bead purification, the TCR product of roughly 650 bp was size-selected on a 2% E-gel SizeSelection system. Before pooling, library quality was assessed on a Bioanalyzer, concentration was determined with Qubit, and library quantification was performed with the Kapa Library Quantification kit. An Illumina HiSeq 2500 sequenced the libraries paired-end 2 x 150 bp. To increase sequence diversity, roughly 25-31% phiX was spiked into each library pool. From the authors' description of their analysis: Quality-filtered reads were processed with the UMI-based MiGEC pipeline, and over 75% of raw TCR sequences were removed by the MiGEC pipeline during error correction. IMGT germline references were used for alignment of VDJ genes, and clonotypes were defined by a unique CDR3 amino acid sequence together with V-J genes. Clonal expansion, Shannon diversity and CDR3 relatedness were evaluated with VDJtools (CalcPairwiseDistances, ClusterSamples), while phylogenetic trees were built in CLCbio workbench. Expanded clones were defined as having at least 8 unique UMIs, based on coefficient-of-variation modelling across technical triplicates. TCRdb applied fastp at Q25 and MiXCR to the public reads, then kept only in-frame beta chains. Rows matching on CDR3 protein sequence are summarized as one entry with the most common DNA and genes. TCRdb, not the original authors, processed these V and J calls. In this sample the table shows roughly 56,000 distinct CDR3 sequences, 11% of which occur a single time. The leading ten clones occupy 1.8% of the sample.

Blood bank volunteers in Maryland, USA served as the healthy controls. For unsorted PBMC libraries, 2 million PBMCs were used after storage in RNAlater at -80 degrees C until RNA extraction. Peripheral blood was subjected to Ficoll-Hypaque density gradient centrifugation to isolate PBMCs, which were then cryopreserved in liquid nitrogen. These data are taken from a study of neurological immune-mediated disorders (dated by TCRdb to between 2018 and 2021). Study-wide context: Peripheral blood TCR-beta repertoires from patients with HTLV-I-associated myelopathy (HAM/TSP), patients with multiple sclerosis, and healthy controls were compared in the study using UMI-based sequencing. The cohort was made up of 68 subjects, consisting of roughly 14 HAM/TSP patients, around 35 multiple sclerosis patients and about 20 healthy controls. The roughly 100 TCR-beta libraries covered PBMC samples along with longitudinal samples, technical triplicates, and paired sorted CD4+ and CD8+ T-cell subsets.

Results the study describes overall, beyond this receptor: TCR clonal expansion was greatest in HAM/TSP patients and smallest in MS patients, who ranked below even healthy controls. Expanded clones from different subjects shared no identical CDR3 amino acid sequences, which suggests that TCR-beta repertoires were private in all groups.

The chain is encoded by TRBV18 joined to TRBJ1-1; a tentative D match to TRBD1 spans 6 bases. The sequence was collected from a man between 60 and 75 years old in good health. The sequencing input was PBMCs. The nucleotides read TGTGCCAGCTCACAGGACAGGAACACTGAAGCTTTCTTT. Protein translation: CASSQDRNTEAFF.